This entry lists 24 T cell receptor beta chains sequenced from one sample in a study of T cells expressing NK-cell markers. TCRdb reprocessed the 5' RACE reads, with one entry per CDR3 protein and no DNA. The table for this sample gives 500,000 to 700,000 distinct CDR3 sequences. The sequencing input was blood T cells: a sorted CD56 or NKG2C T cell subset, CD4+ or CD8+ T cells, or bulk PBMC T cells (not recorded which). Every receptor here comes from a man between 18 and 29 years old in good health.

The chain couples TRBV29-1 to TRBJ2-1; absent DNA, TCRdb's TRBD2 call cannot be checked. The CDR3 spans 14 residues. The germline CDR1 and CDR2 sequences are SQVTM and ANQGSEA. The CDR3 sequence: CSVGASVRPNEQFF.

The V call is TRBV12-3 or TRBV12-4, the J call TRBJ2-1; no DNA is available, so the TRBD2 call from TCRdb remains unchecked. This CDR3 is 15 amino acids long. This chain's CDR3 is CASSLEAGGRNEQFF.

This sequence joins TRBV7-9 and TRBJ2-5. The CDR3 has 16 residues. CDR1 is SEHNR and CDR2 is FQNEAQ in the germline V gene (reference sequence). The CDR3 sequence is CASSLMNNRVTETQYF.

The CDR3 here is CSVEAVRIGLGYGYTF. The chain joins TRBV29-1 to TRBJ1-2. The germline gives CDR1 SQVTM, CDR2 ANQGSEA. The CDR3 has 16 residues.

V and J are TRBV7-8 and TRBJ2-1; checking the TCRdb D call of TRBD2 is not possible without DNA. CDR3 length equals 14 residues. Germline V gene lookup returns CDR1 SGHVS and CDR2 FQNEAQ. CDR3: CASSSAGLANEQFF.

CDR3 region: CASSRTGGLGEQYF. The V gene is TRBV25-1, the J gene TRBJ2-7; the D call of TRBD1 rests on TCRdb alone, since no DNA is present to check it. The CDR3 has 14 amino acids. The germline V gene has CDR1 MGHDK and CDR2 SYGVNS.

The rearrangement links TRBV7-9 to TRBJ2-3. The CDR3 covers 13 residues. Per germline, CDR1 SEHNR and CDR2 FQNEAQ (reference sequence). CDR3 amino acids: CASSRALTDTQYF.

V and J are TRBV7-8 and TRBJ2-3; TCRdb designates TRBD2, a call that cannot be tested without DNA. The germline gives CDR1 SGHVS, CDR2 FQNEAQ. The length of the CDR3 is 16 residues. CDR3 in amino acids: CASSRPQTSEKDTQYF.

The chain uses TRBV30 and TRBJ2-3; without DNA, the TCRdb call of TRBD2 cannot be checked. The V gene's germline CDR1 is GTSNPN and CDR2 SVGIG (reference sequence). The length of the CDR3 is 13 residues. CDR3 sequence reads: CAWSVFGPDTQYF.

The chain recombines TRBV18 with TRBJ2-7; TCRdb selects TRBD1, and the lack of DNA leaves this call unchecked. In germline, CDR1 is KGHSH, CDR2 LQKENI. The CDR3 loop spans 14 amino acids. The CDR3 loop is CASSPLQGESEQYF. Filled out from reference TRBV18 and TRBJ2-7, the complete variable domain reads NAGVMQNPRHLVRRRGQEARLRCSPMKGHSHVYWYRQLPEEGLKFMVYLQKENIIDESGMPKERFSAEFPKEGPSILRIQQVVRGDSAAYFCASSPLQGESEQYFGPGTRLTVT.

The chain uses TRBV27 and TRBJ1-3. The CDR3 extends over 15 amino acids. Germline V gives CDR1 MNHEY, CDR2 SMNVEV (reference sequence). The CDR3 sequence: CASSFSGESGNTIYF.

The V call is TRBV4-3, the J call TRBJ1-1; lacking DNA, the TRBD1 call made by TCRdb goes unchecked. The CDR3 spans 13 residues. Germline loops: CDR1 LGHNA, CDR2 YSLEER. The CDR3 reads CASSYNPTAEAFF.

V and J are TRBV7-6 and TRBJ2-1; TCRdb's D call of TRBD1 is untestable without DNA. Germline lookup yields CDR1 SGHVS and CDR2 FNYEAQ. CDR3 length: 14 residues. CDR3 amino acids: CASSVDRAYNEQFF. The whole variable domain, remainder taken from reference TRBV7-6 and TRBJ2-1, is GAGVSQSPRYKVTKRGQDVALRCDPISGHVSLYWYRQALGQGPEFLTYFNYEAQQDKSGLPNDRFSAERPEGSISTLTIQRTEQRDSAMYRCASSVDRAYNEQFFGPGTRLTVL.

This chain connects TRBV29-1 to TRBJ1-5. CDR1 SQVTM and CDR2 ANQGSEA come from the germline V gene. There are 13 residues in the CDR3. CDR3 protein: CSVARGSGQPQHF.

The CDR3 here is CSIRTGRDYTF. The chain has TRBV29-1 and TRBJ1-2; the TCRdb D gene call, TRBD1, has no DNA to confirm it. CDR1 and CDR2 from the germline V gene are SQVTM and ANQGSEA. The CDR3 runs 11 residues.

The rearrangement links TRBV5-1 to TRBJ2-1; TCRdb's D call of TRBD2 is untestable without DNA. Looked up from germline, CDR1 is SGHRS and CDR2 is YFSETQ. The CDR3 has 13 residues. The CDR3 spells CASRSGRVYEQFF. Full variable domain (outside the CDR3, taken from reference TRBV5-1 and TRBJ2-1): KAGVTQTPRYLIKTRGQQVTLSCSPISGHRSVSWYQQTPGQGLQFLFEYFSETQRNKGNFPGRFSGRQFSNSRSEMNVSTLELGDSALYLCASRSGRVYEQFFGPGTRLTVL.

The CDR3 reads CASSLVFGQANSGANVLTF. The chain uses TRBV11-2 and TRBJ2-6; the TCRdb D gene call, TRBD1, has no DNA to confirm it. Per germline, CDR1 SGHAT and CDR2 FQNNGV. This CDR3 has 19 residues.

CDR3 region: CASSPGQGKAFF. The V gene is TRBV5-1, the J gene TRBJ2-1; TCRdb names TRBD1, which stays unverified in the absence of DNA. The CDR3 is made up of 12 amino acids. Germline V gene lookup returns CDR1 SGHRS and CDR2 YFSETQ. Full variable domain (remainder filled in from reference TRBV5-1 and TRBJ2-1): KAGVTQTPRYLIKTRGQQVTLSCSPISGHRSVSWYQQTPGQGLQFLFEYFSETQRNKGNFPGRFSGRQFSNSRSEMNVSTLELGDSALYLCASSPGQGKAFFGPGTRLTVL.

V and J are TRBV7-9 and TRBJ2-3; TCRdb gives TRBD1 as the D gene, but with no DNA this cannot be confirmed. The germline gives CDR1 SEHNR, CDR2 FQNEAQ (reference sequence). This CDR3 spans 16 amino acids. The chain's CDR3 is CASSNGQAASTDTQYF.

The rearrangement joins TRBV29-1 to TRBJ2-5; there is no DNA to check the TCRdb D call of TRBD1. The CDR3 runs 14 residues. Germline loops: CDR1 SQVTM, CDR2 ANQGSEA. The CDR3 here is CSVESQGRGETQYF. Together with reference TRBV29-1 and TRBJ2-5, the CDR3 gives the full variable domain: SAVISQKPSRDICQRGTSLTIQCQVDSQVTMMFWYRQQPGQSLTLIATANQGSEATYESGFVIDKFPISRPNLTFSTLTVSNMSPEDSSIYLCSVESQGRGETQYFGPGTRLLVL.

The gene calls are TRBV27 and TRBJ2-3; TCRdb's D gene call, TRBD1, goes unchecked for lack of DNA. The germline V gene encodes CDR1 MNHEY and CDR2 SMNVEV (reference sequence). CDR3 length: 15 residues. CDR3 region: CASSARDRGTDTQYF.

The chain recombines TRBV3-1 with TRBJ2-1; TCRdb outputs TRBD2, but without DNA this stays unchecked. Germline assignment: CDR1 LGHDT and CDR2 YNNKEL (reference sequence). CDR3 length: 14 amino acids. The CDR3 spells CASSQDSGTREQFF.

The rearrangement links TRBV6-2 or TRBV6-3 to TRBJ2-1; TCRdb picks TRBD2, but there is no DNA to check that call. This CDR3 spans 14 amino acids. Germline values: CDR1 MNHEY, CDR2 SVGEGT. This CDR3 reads CASRGLAGGYEQFF.

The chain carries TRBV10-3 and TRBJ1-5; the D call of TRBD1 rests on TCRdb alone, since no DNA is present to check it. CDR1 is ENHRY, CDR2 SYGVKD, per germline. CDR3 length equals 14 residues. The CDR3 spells CAISESGQGQPQHF.